The rows below give T cell receptor beta chains drawn from one sample of a study of Tregs in tolerant kidney transplant recipients. Assay: immunoSEQ multiplex PCR; the TCRdb copy retains only in-frame clones and omits some. In the table there are under 50,000 clones, less than 95% of which are singletons. Material: Tregs from blood. The origin of the receptors is a human donor in good health. The CDR3 runs from the conserved cysteine through the conserved F or W. Fields, in order: V gene, D gene, clone size, J gene, CDR3 DNA, CDR3 protein. A D gene is named only where the DNA matches it firmly. Only part of the rows carry a size: once, few, many, or a class if the clone is expanded.

V: TRBV30; D: NA; size: NA; J: TRBJ2-7; DNA: TGTGCCTGGAGTGTAGACTTCCTAAGCTCCTACGAGCAGTACTTC; CDR3: CAWSVDFLSSYEQYF
V: TRBV6-6; D: TRBD1; size: NA; J: TRBJ1-5; DNA: TGTGCCAGCAGGGCCGGGACAGCCTCGAATCAGCCCCAGCATTTT; CDR3: CASRAGTASNQPQHF
V: TRBV10-2; D: TRBD1; size: NA; J: TRBJ1-5; DNA: TGCGCCAGCAGTACCTTCGGCAGGGGGAATCAGCCCCAGCATTTT; CDR3: CASSTFGRGNQPQHF
V: TRBV29-1; D: NA; size: NA; J: TRBJ1-5; DNA: TGCAGCGTTGGGGATAGCAATCAGCCCCAGCATTTT; CDR3: CSVGDSNQPQHF
V: TRBV7-9; D: NA; size: NA; J: TRBJ1-1; DNA: TGTGCCAGCAGCTTAGGATCAACAGCGACTGAAGCTTTCTTT; CDR3: CASSLGSTATEAFF
V: TRBV5-1; D: NA; size: NA; J: TRBJ2-3; DNA: TGCGCCAGCAGCTTGGAATGGGGGAGCACAGATACGCAGTATTTT; CDR3: CASSLEWGSTDTQYF
V: TRBV4-2; D: TRBD2; size: NA; J: TRBJ2-1; DNA: TGTGCCAGCAGCCAAGAAACTAGCGGGAGGCTTTACAATGAGCAGTTCTTC; CDR3: CASSQETSGRLYNEQFF
V: TRBV6-5; D: NA; size: NA; J: TRBJ1-4; DNA: TGTGCCAGCAGTTACGCGGGCGGTGAAAAACTGTTTTTT; CDR3: CASSYAGGEKLFF
V: TRBV5-1; D: NA; size: NA; J: TRBJ1-1; DNA: TGCGCCAGCAGCCCGGAACGGGGGGGTTGGAACACTGAGGCTTTCTTT; CDR3: CASSPERGGWNTEAFF
V: TRBV5-1; D: NA; size: NA; J: TRBJ2-2; DNA: TGCGCCAGCAGCTTTGGAGGACCGAACACCGGGGAGCTGTTTTTT; CDR3: CASSFGGPNTGELFF
V: TRBV19; D: TRBD1; size: NA; J: TRBJ1-1; DNA: TGTGCCAGTAGTCCGACAGGGTTCAACACTGAAGCTTTCTTT; CDR3: CASSPTGFNTEAFF
V: TRBV4-1; D: TRBD1; size: once; J: TRBJ1-4; DNA: TGCGCCAGCAGCCGCTACCCGGACAGGGGATATGAAAAACTGTTTTTT; CDR3: CASSRYPDRGYEKLFF
V: TRBV27; D: NA; size: NA; J: TRBJ2-1; DNA: TGTGCCAGCAGTTTATCTCTTAGGCAGAATGAGCAGTTCTTC; CDR3: CASSLSLRQNEQFF
V: TRBV30; D: NA; size: NA; J: TRBJ1-2; DNA: TGTGCCTGGAGCGCGACAGCTAACTATGGCTACACCTTC; CDR3: CAWSATANYGYTF
V: TRBV18; D: NA; size: NA; J: TRBJ2-7; DNA: TGTGCCAGCTCACCACCGGGGGGACGGGGGGAGCAGTACTTC; CDR3: CASSPPGGRGEQYF
V: TRBV6-6; D: NA; size: NA; J: TRBJ1-1; DNA: TGTGCCAGCAGTTACTCAGGGCAGAGGAACACTGAAGCTTTCTTT; CDR3: CASSYSGQRNTEAFF
V: TRBV4-1; D: NA; size: NA; J: TRBJ2-5; DNA: TGCGCCAGCAGCCAAGGGACAGAAGTCCGGGAGACCCAGTACTTC; CDR3: CASSQGTEVRETQYF
V: TRBV6-1; D: NA; size: NA; J: TRBJ2-7; DNA: TGTGCCAGCAGTTCCCAAGGGGGGTCTTCCTACGAGCAGTACTTC; CDR3: CASSSQGGSSYEQYF
V: TRBV10-3; D: NA; size: NA; J: TRBJ1-1; DNA: TGTGCCATCAGCACTTCCGGCAGCAAGAACACTGAAGCTTTCTTT; CDR3: CAISTSGSKNTEAFF
V: TRBV7-2; D: NA; size: NA; J: TRBJ2-7; DNA: TGTGCCAGCAGCTTAGATGTTGGCGGACAGTGGATCGAGTACTTC; CDR3: CASSLDVGGQWIEYF
V: TRBV7-2; D: TRBD2; size: once; J: TRBJ2-5; DNA: TGTGCCAGCAGCTTTGGTAGACTAGCGGGAGTATATAGGGAGACCCAGTACTTC; CDR3: CASSFGRLAGVYRETQYF
V: TRBV10-1; D: NA; size: NA; J: TRBJ1-1; DNA: TGCGCCAGCAGTGAAGGTAGAGAGCCGGTACCCACAACCAATGAAGCTTTCTTT; CDR3: CASSEGREPVPTTNEAFF